This is a list of T cell receptor beta chains from one sample in a study of shared clonotypes between healthy human individuals. Libraries were prepared by immunoSEQ multiplex PCR; TCRdb keeps only in-frame clonotypes and omits some of them. The sample lists about 110,000 clones, about 71% occurring once. The specimen sequenced was memory CD8+ T cells sorted from blood. The receptor set was obtained from a woman aged 25 to 39 in good health. Both conserved end residues are part of each CDR3. Fields, in order: D gene, J gene, clone size, V gene, CDR3 DNA, CDR3 protein. The D gene is left open where the match is weak. A row's size may be missing; if present it is once, few, many or a size class.

-,TRBJ1-2,-,TRBV6-4,TGTGCCAGCAGTGAGGGGGGTGAACAAGGTGGCTACACCTTC,CASSEGGEQGGYTF
-,TRBJ2-5,-,TRBV18,TGTGCCAGCTCACCAGAGGGCCTGGGAGGAGAGACCCAGTACTTC,CASSPEGLGGETQYF
-,TRBJ2-1,-,TRBV18,TGTGCCAGCTCACCACCGTTCCCCAGGGGGGATAGCTACAATGAGCAGTTCTTC,CASSPPFPRGDSYNEQFF
-,TRBJ2-7,-,TRBV10-3,TGTGCCATCAGTGGTCCCGCCCACGAGCAGTACTTC,CAISGPAHEQYF
TRBD2,TRBJ2-7,-,TRBV28,TGTGCCAGCAGTTTTGGGCTAGCGGGAGAAGCCTACGAGCAGTACTTC,CASSFGLAGEAYEQYF
-,TRBJ1-5,-,TRBV27,TGTGCCAGCAGACAGGGTTGGAATCAGCCCCAGCATTTT,CASRQGWNQPQHF
-,TRBJ1-5,-,TRBV27,TGTGCCAGCAGTTTAGATAGCAATCAGCCCCAGCATTTT,CASSLDSNQPQHF
-,TRBJ2-7,few,TRBV25-1,TGTGCCAGCTACTCAACGGGTGGCACCTACGAGCAGTACTTC,CASYSTGGTYEQYF
TRBD1,TRBJ2-7,-,TRBV6-4,TGTGCCAGCAGTGAAGAGGGGACAGTCTACGAGCAGTACTTC,CASSEEGTVYEQYF
TRBD1,TRBJ2-7,-,TRBV10-2,TGCGCCACTACAGGGGGCCTGTATAACGAGCAGTACTTC,CATTGGLYNEQYF
-,TRBJ2-7,-,TRBV23-1,TGCGCCAGCACCACAAAGGGGGGGACGGAGGCCTACGAGCAGTACTTC,CASTTKGGTEAYEQYF
-,TRBJ2-7,many,TRBV2,TGTGCCAGCAGGAATGCGGAGCCCTACGAGCAGTACTTC,CASRNAEPYEQYF
-,TRBJ2-7,-,TRBV9,TGTGCCAGCAGCCCCAGGGGGAGGGGAGAGGACGAGCAGTACTTC,CASSPRGRGEDEQYF
-,TRBJ2-7,-,TRBV7-6,TGTGCCAGCAGCTACTCACTAAGGGTCCCCTACGAGCAGTACTTC,CASSYSLRVPYEQYF
-,TRBJ2-5,-,TRBV27,TGTGCCAGCAGCCCGGGAGTTAATGGAGAGACCCAGTACTTC,CASSPGVNGETQYF
-,TRBJ2-1,-,TRBV11-2,TGTGCCAGCAGCTTAGTAGTTAGCCCCAATGAGCAGTTCTTC,CASSLVVSPNEQFF
-,TRBJ2-7,-,TRBV7-9,TGTGCCAGCAGCTTAGCAGCGGGTAGGCCCTACGAGCAGTACTTC,CASSLAAGRPYEQYF
-,TRBJ2-3,large,TRBV5-1,TGCGCCAGCAGCTTGGAGCCGCTCAATCCCCTGGATACGCAGTATTTT,CASSLEPLNPLDTQYF
-,TRBJ1-1,-,TRBV5-1,TGCGCCAGCAGCTTGGTCCAGGGAGCTGAAGCTTTCTTT,CASSLVQGAEAFF
-,TRBJ2-2,-,TRBV6-1,TGTGCCAGCAGCGGGAACGAAGACACCGGGGAGCTGTTTTTT,CASSGNEDTGELFF
-,TRBJ2-3,-,TRBV9,TGTGCCAGCAGCGGGGGGAATCACATCGCAGATACGCAGTATTTT,CASSGGNHIADTQYF
TRBD1,TRBJ2-3,-,TRBV15,TGTGCCACCAGCTCGGGACAGTTTCAACCCACAGATACGCAGTATTTT,CATSSGQFQPTDTQYF
TRBD2,TRBJ2-5,-,TRBV7-6,TGTGCCAGCAGCTTAGCGGGTAGCGGGCAAGAGACCCAGTACTTC,CASSLAGSGQETQYF
TRBD1,TRBJ2-1,-,TRBV5-1,TGCGCCAGCAGCTTGCTAGGACAGGGCTACAATGAGCAGTTCTTC,CASSLLGQGYNEQFF
-,TRBJ2-7,many,TRBV11-2,TGTGCCAGCAGCCTCCATTTGGCCTACGAGCAGTACTTC,CASSLHLAYEQYF
-,TRBJ2-7,few,TRBV28,TGTGCCAGCAGCCCGGACGGGATCTACGAGCAGTACTTC,CASSPDGIYEQYF
TRBD1,TRBJ2-5,-,TRBV29-1,TGCAGCGTTGAATTGTCAGGGACAGGGAAGACCCAGTACTTC,CSVELSGTGKTQYF
TRBD2,TRBJ2-2,few,TRBV13,TGTGCCAGCGGAGGGGAGGGCACCGGGGAGCTGTTTTTT,CASGGEGTGELFF
TRBD1,TRBJ1-1,-,TRBV5-6,TGTGCCAGCAGCCCAGGACAGGGATGGAACACTGAAGCTTTCTTT,CASSPGQGWNTEAFF
-,TRBJ1-2,-,TRBV18,TGTGCCAGCTCTTTTACGGGAGCTGGCTATGGCTACACCTTC,CASSFTGAGYGYTF
-,TRBJ2-2,-,TRBV28,TGTGCCAGCAGTTTAAAGTCGTGGCACACGAACACCGGGGAGCTGTTTTTT,CASSLKSWHTNTGELFF
-,TRBJ2-6,many,TRBV9,TGTGCCAGCAGCGTGGACAGTCTAGCTTCCGGGGCCAACGTCCTGACTTTC,CASSVDSLASGANVLTF
TRBD1,TRBJ1-2,-,TRBV6-4,TGTGCCAGCAGTGCTACGGGACAGAATAACTATGGCTACACCTTC,CASSATGQNNYGYTF
-,TRBJ2-7,many,TRBV27,TGTGCCAGCAGCCAGGGCGCAACCTACGAGCAGTACTTC,CASSQGATYEQYF
-,TRBJ2-7,once,TRBV7-9,TGTGCCAGCAGCTCATGGCGTAACTACGAGCAGTACTTC,CASSSWRNYEQYF
-,TRBJ2-1,once,TRBV27,TGTGCCAGCCGACACGACTTACGGTACAATGAGCAGTTCTTC,CASRHDLRYNEQFF
-,TRBJ2-7,-,TRBV6-1,TGTGCCAGCAGTGAAGGCGCAGGGGATTCCTACGAGCAGTACTTC,CASSEGAGDSYEQYF
-,TRBJ1-1,once,TRBV21-1,TGTGCCAGCACGCCCCCCCTCTGGGGAGTGAAGAACACTGAAGCTTTCTTT,CASTPPLWGVKNTEAFF
TRBD1,TRBJ1-2,-,TRBV10-2,TGCGCCAGCAGATCCTGGACAGGGCACTATGGCTACACCTTC,CASRSWTGHYGYTF
TRBD1,TRBJ2-5,-,TRBV7-9,TGTGCCAGCAGCCAAGAAGGGACAGGGGGCGCGGAGACCCAGTACTTC,CASSQEGTGGAETQYF
-,TRBJ2-7,once,TRBV9,TGTGCCAGCAGCGGTTCAGTTGGGGACGGACCCTACGAGCAGTACTTC,CASSGSVGDGPYEQYF
-,TRBJ1-1,-,TRBV11-2,TGTGCCAGCAGACACAACACTGAAGCTTTCTTT,CASRHNTEAFF
TRBD1,TRBJ2-7,many,TRBV9,TGTGCCAGAAGCTCTACAGGGCAGGGGGCTTCCGAGCAGTACTTC,CARSSTGQGASEQYF
TRBD1,TRBJ2-3,-,TRBV6-4,TGTGCCAGCAGTACAGGGGCCGGAGATACGCAGTATTTT,CASSTGAGDTQYF
TRBD2,TRBJ2-2,-,TRBV9,TGTGCCAGCAGCGTAGAGTCCCTAGCGGGAGGTACCGGGGAGCTGTTTTTT,CASSVESLAGGTGELFF
TRBD2,TRBJ2-7,once,TRBV5-1,TGCGCCAGCAGCTTGCTTAGCGGGAGGGCCTTCTCCGAGCAGTACTTC,CASSLLSGRAFSEQYF